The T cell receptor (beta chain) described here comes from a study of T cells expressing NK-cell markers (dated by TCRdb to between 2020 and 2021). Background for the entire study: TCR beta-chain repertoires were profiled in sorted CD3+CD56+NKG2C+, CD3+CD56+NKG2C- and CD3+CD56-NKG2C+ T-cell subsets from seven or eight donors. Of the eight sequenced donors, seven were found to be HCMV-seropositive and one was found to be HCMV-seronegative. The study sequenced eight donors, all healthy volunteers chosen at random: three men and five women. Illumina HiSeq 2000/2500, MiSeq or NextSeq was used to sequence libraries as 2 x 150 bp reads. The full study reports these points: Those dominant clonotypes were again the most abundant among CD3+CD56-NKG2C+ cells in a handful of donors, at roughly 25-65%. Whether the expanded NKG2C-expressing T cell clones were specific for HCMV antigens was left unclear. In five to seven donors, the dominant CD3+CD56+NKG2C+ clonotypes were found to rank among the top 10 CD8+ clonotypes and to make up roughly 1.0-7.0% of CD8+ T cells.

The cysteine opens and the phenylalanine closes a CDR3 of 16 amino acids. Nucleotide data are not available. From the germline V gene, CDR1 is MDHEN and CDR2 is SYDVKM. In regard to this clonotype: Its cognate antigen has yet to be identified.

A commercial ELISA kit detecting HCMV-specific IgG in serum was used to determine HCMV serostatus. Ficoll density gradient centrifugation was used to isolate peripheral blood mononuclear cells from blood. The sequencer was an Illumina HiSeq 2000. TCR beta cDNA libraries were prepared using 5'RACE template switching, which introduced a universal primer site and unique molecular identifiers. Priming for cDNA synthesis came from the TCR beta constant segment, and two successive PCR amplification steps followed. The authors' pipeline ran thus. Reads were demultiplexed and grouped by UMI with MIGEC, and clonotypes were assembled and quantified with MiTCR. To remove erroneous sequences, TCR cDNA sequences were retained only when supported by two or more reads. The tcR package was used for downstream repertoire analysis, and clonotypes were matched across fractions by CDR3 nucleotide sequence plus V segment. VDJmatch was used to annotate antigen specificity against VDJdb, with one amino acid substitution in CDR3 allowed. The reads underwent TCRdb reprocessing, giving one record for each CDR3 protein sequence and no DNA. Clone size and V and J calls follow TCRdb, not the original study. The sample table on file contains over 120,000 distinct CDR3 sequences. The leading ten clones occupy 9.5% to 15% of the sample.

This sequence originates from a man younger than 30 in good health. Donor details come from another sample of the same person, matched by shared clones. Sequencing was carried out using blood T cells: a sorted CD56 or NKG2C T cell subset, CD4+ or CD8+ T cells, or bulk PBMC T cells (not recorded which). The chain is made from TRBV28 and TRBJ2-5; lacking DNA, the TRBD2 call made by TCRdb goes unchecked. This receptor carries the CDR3 CASSLGDFSGTETQYF.